The following is a T cell receptor beta chain sequence with its context. No antigen is known for it. This record belongs to a study of shared clonotypes between healthy human individuals. Study-level results: Generally, estimated richness proved larger in naive subsets than it did in memory subsets.

Trimming cost V 4 bases and J 2 bases; bases outside gene matches: 15. Germline V gene sequence: CDR1 LGHNA, CDR2 YNFKEQ. CDR3 size: 18 residues. Naive CD8 cells lacked CD45RO and underwent positive selection for CCR7, leaving out terminally differentiated effector memory CD45RA+ cells. Donors included only healthy HIV-negative adults lacking recent acute infections or vaccinations. Only Caucasian adults living in Nashville, Tennessee served as donors. The data were produced by immunoSEQ multiplex PCR, yet TCRdb's version contains in-frame clones alone and is incomplete. The sample consists of about 590,000 clones, about 95% of them appearing once.

The sequencing input was naive CD8+ T cells sorted from blood. The chain uses TRBV4-2 and TRBJ2-3, with 7 bases identical to TRBD2. The sequence derives from a woman aged 25 to 39 in good health. CDR3 in DNA: TGTGCCAGCAGCCCCCCCCTCCCCGCTAGCGGAAACACAGATACGCAGTATTTT. Translating gives CASSPPLPASGNTDTQYF.